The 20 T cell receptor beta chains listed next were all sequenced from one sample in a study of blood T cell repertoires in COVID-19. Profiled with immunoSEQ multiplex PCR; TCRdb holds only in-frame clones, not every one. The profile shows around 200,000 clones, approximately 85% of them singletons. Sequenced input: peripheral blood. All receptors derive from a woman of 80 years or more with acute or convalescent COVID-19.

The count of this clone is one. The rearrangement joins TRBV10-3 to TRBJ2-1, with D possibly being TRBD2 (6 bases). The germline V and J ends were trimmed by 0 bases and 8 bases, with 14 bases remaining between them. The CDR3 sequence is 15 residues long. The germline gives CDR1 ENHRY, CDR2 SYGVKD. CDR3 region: CAISESTGDNYEQFF. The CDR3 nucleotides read TGTGCCATCAGTGAGTCAACGGGGGATAATTATGAGCAGTTCTTC.

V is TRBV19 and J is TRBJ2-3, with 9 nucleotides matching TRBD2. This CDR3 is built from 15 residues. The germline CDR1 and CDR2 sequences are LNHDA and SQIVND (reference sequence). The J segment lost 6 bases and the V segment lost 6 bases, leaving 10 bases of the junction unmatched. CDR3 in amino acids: CASRSVAGDLDTQYF. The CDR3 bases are TGTGCCAGTAGGTCAGTAGCGGGAGATCTGGATACGCAGTATTTT.

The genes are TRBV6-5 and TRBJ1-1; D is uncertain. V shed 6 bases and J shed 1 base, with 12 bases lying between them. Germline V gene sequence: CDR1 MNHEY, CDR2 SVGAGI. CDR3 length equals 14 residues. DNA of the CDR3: TGTGCCAGCAGAGCCGACGGGTGGAACACTGAAGCTTTCTTT. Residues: CASRADGWNTEAFF.

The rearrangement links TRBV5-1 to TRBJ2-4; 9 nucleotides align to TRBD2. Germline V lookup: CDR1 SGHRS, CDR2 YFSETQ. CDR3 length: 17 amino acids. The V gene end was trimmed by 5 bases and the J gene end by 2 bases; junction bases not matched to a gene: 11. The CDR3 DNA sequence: TGCGCCAGCAGACAGGGCTGGCGGGAGGGGCCCAAAAACATTCAGTACTTC. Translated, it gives CASRQGWREGPKNIQYF.

CDR3 amino acids: CASSLGLNSPLHF. The CDR3 DNA reads as TGTGCCAGCAGCTTAGGTCTCAATTCACCCCTCCACTTT. The chain employs TRBV7-6 and TRBJ1-6; no firm D call. Germline loops: CDR1 SGHVS, CDR2 FNYEAQ. The CDR3 is 13 amino acids. Trimming took off 1 base at V and 7 bases at J, with 5 bases between the two ends.

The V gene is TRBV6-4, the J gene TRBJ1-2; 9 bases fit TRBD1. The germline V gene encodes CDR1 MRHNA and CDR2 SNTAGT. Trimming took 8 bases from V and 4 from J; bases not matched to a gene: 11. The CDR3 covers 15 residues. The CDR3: CASSDRGEPSYGYTF. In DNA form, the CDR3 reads TGTGCCAGCTCGGACAGGGGTGAGCCCAGCTATGGCTACACCTTC.

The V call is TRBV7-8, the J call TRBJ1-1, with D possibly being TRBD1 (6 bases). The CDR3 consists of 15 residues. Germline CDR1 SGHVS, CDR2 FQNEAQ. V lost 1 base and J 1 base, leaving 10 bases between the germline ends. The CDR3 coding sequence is TGTGCCAGCAGCTTAGTTCTGGGGGCGAACACTGAAGCTTTCTTT. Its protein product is CASSLVLGANTEAFF.

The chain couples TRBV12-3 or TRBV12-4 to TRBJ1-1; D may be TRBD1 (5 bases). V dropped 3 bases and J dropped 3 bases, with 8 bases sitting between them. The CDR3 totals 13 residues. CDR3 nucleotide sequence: TGTGCCAGCAGTTTTGACAGAGACACTGAAGCTTTCTTT. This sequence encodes CASSFDRDTEAFF.

CDR3 sequence (DNA): TGTGCCACCAGCCGCCGGAATGAGCAGTTCTTC. Translation gives CATSRRNEQFF. V gene TRBV24-1 combines with J gene TRBJ2-1; D is unclear. Germline loops: CDR1 KGHDR, CDR2 SFDVKD. This CDR3 comprises 11 residues. V gave up 7 bases and J gave up 7 bases, with 7 bases separating them.

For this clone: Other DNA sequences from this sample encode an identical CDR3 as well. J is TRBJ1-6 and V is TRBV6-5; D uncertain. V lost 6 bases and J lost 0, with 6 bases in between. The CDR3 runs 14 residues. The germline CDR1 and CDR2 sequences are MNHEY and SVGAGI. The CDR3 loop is CASRRSSYNSPLHF. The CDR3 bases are TGTGCCAGCAGACGGAGCTCCTATAATTCACCCCTCCACTTT.

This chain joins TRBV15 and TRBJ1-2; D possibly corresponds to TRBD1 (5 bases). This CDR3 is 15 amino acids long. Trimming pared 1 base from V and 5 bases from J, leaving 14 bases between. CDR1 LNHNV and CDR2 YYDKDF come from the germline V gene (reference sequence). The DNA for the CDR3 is TGTGCCACCAGCAGAGGGGGCGGGGAGGGATATGGCTACACCTTC. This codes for CATSRGGGEGYGYTF.

The CDR3: CASSYGGVVGEQYF. CDR3 nucleotide sequence: TGTGCCAGCAGTTACGGAGGGGTGGTCGGCGAGCAGTACTTC. The rearrangement uses TRBV6-5 and TRBJ2-7; possible D gene TRBD2, 6 bases. V was pared by 2 bases and J by 6 bases, with 14 bases between. The CDR3 spans 14 residues. Germline V gene data show CDR1 as MNHEY and CDR2 as SVGAGI.

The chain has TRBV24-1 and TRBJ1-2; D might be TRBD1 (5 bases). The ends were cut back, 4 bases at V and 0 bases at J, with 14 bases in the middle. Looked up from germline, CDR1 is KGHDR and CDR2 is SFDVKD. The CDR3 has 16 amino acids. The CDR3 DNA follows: TGTGCCACCAGTGACGCAGGGTCTACTTCTAACTATGGCTACACCTTC. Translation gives CATSDAGSTSNYGYTF.

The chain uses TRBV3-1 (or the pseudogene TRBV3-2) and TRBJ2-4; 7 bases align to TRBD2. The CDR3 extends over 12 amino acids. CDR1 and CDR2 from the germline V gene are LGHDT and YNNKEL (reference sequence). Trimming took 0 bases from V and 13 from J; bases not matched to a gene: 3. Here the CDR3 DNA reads TGTGCCAGCAGCCAAGATCGGGGGGTCCAGTACTTC. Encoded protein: CASSQDRGVQYF.

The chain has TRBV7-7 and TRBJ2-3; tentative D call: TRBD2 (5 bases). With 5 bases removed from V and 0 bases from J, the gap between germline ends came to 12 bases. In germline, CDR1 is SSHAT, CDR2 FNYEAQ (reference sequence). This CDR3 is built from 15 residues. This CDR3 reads CASSQTGVSTDTQYF. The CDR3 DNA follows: TGTGCCAGCAGCCAGACCGGGGTTAGCACAGATACGCAGTATTTT.

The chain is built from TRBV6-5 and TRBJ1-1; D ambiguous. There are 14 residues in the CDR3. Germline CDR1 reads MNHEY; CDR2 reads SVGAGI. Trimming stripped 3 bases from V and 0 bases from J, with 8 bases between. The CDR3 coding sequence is TGTGCCAGCAGTTATGGCAGGTTGAACACTGAAGCTTTCTTT. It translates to CASSYGRLNTEAFF.

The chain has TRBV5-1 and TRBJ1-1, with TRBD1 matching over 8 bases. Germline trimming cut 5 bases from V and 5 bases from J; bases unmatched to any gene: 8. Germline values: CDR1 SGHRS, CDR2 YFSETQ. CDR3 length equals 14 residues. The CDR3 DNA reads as TGCGCCAGCAGTCCCACAGGGGGAAGGACTGAAGCTTTCTTT. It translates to CASSPTGGRTEAFF.

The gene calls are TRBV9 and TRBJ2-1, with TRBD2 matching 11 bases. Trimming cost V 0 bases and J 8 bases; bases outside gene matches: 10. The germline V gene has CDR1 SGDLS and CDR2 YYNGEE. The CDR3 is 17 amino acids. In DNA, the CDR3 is TGTGCCAGCAGCGTAGGAACTAGCGGGAGTTTCGGCGATGAGCAGTTCTTC. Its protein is CASSVGTSGSFGDEQFF.

The CDR3 protein is CASGFEAGVAPNEKLFF. The CDR3 DNA reads as TGTGCTAGTGGTTTTGAGGCAGGGGTCGCGCCTAATGAAAAACTGTTTTTT. The V and J genes are TRBV12-5 and TRBJ1-4, with D perhaps TRBD1 (6 bases). CDR3 length equals 17 residues. V was cut by 3 bases and J by 3 bases, with 17 bases left in between. CDR1 is LGHNT, CDR2 FRNRAP, per germline.

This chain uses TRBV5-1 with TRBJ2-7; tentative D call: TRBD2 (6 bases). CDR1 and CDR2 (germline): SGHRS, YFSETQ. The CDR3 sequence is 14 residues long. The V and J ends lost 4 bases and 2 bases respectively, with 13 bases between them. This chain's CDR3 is CASSGSGPPYEQYF. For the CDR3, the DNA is TGCGCCAGCAGCGGGAGCGGGCCTCCCTACGAGCAGTACTTC.